A selection of T cell receptor beta chains follows, all from one sample in a study of shared clonotypes between healthy human individuals. Sequencing used immunoSEQ multiplex PCR; TCRdb keeps in-frame clones, though not all of them. This sample has roughly 300,000 clones, with around four fifths found just once. The sample taken for sequencing was memory CD4+ T cells sorted from blood. Receptors originate from a man younger than 45 in good health. The CDR3 runs from the conserved cysteine through the conserved F or W.

length,V,CDR3
13,TRBV5-1,CASSLGPTDTQYF
16,TRBV9,CASSVDRLAGYNEQFF
12,TRBV10-3,CAISEGYNEQFF
15,TRBV5-1,CASSAQTASYNEQFF
18,TRBV7-2,CASSRGGGGATGYNEQFF
14,TRBV18,CASSPGGLPNEQFF
14,TRBV2,CASRGRGSGTEAFF
10,TRBV27,CVSGHYEQYF
20,TRBV2,CASSERRTSNRGGSHNEQFF
14,TRBV12-5,CASGSRDRGPGYTF
15,TRBV19,CASSREREYTGELFF
14,TRBV18,CASSSRVGDTEAFF
14,TRBV7-2,CASSLGQGTYEQYF